This T cell receptor (beta chain) was documented in a study of low-dose radiotherapy and immunotherapy resistance in tumors. The wider study: Patients were on oral aspirin 300 mg taken daily for four cycles from cycle 1 day 1.

Trimming shortened V by 4 bases and J by 0 bases, and 10 bases separated the two germline ends. The germline gives CDR1 DFQATT, CDR2 SNEGSKA (reference sequence). This CDR3 has 13 residues. Time point meaning: before trial treatment. Nivolumab, ipilimumab, aspirin, low-dose cyclophosphamide and low-dose radiotherapy were given to donors. Eligibility required advanced solid tumors lacking tumor-infiltrating lymphocytes. Primers used for first-strand cDNA, a TRAV- and TRBV-specific set, covered both alpha and beta chains. TCR amplification ran 15 to 20 PCR cycles using constant-region and V-primer adapter primers. TCRdb recomputed calls from the reads with MiXCR, one row per CDR3 protein. The data hold 100,000 or so distinct CDR3 sequences, with 9.4% observed a single time. Details on this clonotype: This sequence may be a read error, since a much larger clone differs from it by one base.

This rearrangement joins TRBV20-1 to TRBJ2-7; D not resolved. The sequence was collected from a male donor with prostate cancer. The sample consisted of PBMCs, taken before treatment. CDR3 DNA sequence: TGCAGTGCTAATACGGTCTACTCCTACGAGCAGTACTTC. It yields the protein CSANTVYSYEQYF.